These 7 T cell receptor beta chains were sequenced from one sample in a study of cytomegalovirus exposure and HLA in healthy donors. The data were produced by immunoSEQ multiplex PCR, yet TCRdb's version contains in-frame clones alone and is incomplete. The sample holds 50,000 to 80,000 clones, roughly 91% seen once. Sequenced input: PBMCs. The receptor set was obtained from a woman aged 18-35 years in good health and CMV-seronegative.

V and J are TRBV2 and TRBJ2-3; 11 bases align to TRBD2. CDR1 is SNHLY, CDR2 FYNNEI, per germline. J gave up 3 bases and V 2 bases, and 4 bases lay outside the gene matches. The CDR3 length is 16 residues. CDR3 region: CASSEPTSGITDTQYF. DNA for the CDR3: TGTGCCAGCAGTGAACCGACTAGCGGGATTACAGATACGCAGTATTTT. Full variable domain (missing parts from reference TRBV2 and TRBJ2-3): EPEVTQTPSHQVTQMGQEVILRCVPISNHLYFYWYRQILGQKVEFLVSFYNNEISEKSEIFDDQFSVERPDGSNFTLKIRSTKLEDSAMYFCASSEPTSGITDTQYFGPGTRLTVL.

The CDR3 DNA reads as TGTGCCAGCAGCCCCGGGGACAGGGTGACCTACGAGCAGTACTTC. Its protein product is CASSPGDRVTYEQYF. The chain links TRBV28 to TRBJ2-7; 9 bases are shared with TRBD1. Germline CDR1 MDHEN, CDR2 SYDVKM. The CDR3 loop spans 15 amino acids. The V segment lost 6 bases and the J segment 2 bases; nucleotides outside the gene matches: 8.

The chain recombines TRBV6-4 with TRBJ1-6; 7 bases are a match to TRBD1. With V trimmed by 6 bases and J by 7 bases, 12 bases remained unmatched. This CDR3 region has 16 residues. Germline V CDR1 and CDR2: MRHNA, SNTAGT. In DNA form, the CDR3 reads TGTGCCAGCAGCGAGACAGGGCTTAGTGGAAATTCACCCCTCCACTTT. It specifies CASSETGLSGNSPLHF.

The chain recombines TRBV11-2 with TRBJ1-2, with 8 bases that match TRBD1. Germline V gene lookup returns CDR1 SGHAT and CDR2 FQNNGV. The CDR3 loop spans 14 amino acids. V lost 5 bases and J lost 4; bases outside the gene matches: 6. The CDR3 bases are TGTGCCAGCAGCCGTGACAGGGGAGGCTATGGCTACACCTTC. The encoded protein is CASSRDRGGYGYTF. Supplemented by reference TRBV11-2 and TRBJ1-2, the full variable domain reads EAGVAQSPRYKIIEKRQSVAFWCNPISGHATLYWYQQILGQGPKLLIQFQNNGVVDDSQLPKDRFSAERLKGVDSTLKIQPAKLEDSAVYLCASSRDRGGYGYTFGSGTRLTVV.

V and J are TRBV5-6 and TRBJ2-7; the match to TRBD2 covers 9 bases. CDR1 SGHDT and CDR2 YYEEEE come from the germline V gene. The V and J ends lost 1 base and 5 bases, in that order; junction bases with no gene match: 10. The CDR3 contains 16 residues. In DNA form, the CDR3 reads TGTGCCAGCAGCTTGTTAGCGGGAGTTCTGAAACACGAGCAGTACTTC. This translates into CASSLLAGVLKHEQYF.

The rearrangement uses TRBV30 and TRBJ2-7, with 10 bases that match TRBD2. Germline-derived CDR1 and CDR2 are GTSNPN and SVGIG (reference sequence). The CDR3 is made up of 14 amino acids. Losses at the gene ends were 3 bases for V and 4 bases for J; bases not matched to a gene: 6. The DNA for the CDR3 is TGTGCCTGGAGAAGCCTAGCGGGGGCTTACGAGCAGTACTTC. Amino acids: CAWRSLAGAYEQYF.

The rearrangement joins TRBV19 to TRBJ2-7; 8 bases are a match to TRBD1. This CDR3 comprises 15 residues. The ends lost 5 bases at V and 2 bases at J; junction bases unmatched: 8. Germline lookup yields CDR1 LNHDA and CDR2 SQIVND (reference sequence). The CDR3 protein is CASSSLDRVPYEQYF. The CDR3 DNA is TGTGCCAGTAGTTCTCTGGACAGGGTGCCCTACGAGCAGTACTTC.